The 27 T cell receptor beta chains reported below all come from one sample, sequenced in a study of CD8 T cells in ankylosing spondylitis. TCRdb re-called the 5' RACE reads with MiXCR, one entry per CDR3 protein. The table lists about 340,000 distinct CDR3 sequences, roughly 15% of them singletons, with 0.85% to 1.4% in the top ten. The sample taken for sequencing was blood, either unsorted or a sorted T cell fraction (not recorded which). These receptors all come from a male donor with ankylosing spondylitis or in good health (not recorded which).

The chain combines TRBV12-3 or TRBV12-4 with TRBJ1-5; possible D gene TRBD1, 5 bases. The length of the CDR3 is 12 residues. Trimming stripped 1 base from V and 7 bases from J, with 5 bases between. Written as DNA, the CDR3 is TGTGCCAGCAGTTTAGACAGGCAGCCCCAGCATTTT. Translating gives CASSLDRQPQHF.

This clonotype was detected ten times or more. The chain carries TRBV4-1 and TRBJ1-4; D uncertain. Trimming took 5 bases from V and 3 from J, leaving 7 bases between them. CDR1 is MGHRA and CDR2 is YSYEKL in the germline V gene. The CDR3 contains 13 residues. CDR3 protein: CASSSRANEKLFF. DNA of the CDR3: TGCGCCAGCAGCAGCCGGGCTAATGAAAAACTGTTTTTT.

V usage is TRBV4-2 and J usage is TRBJ1-6; the D gene is possibly TRBD1 (5 bases). The CDR3 sequence is 15 residues long. From germline, CDR1 is LGHNA and CDR2 YNFKEQ. Trimming took 4 bases from V and 7 from J, leaving 14 bases between them. The CDR3 loop reads CASSPDRGWNSPLHF. CDR3 bases: TGTGCCAGCAGCCCTGACCGGGGCTGGAATTCACCCCTCCACTTT.

The chain combines TRBV27 with TRBJ2-7, with 9 bases aligning to TRBD1. In germline, CDR1 is MNHEY, CDR2 SMNVEV (reference sequence). Germline trimming cut 5 bases from V and 2 bases from J; bases unmatched to any gene: 7. This CDR3 comprises 15 residues. The CDR3 sequence is CASSRPGQGPYEQYF. The CDR3 DNA follows: TGTGCCAGCAGTCGACCGGGACAGGGACCCTACGAGCAGTACTTC.

This clonotype was recorded at least ten times. The chain uses TRBV12-3 or TRBV12-4 and TRBJ2-1; 10 bases match TRBD2. After removal of 5 bases from V and 4 bases from J, the junction contained 5 bases not matched to a gene. The CDR3 is 15 residues long. CDR3 in DNA: TGTGCCAGCAGTCCTCCGGGACTAGCGTACAATGAGCAGTTCTTC. It encodes CASSPPGLAYNEQFF.

This clonotype appeared a few times. V and J are TRBV6-2 or TRBV6-3 and TRBJ1-5; D is perhaps TRBD1 (5 bases). The CDR3 runs to 15 residues. Germline V lookup: CDR1 MNHEY, CDR2 SVGEGT. The V end was cut by 4 bases, the J end by 5 bases, with 15 bases between. CDR3 DNA sequence: TGTGCCAGCAGTTCAGGGCCCTTGGTGGATCAGCCCCAGCATTTT. Translating it yields CASSSGPLVDQPQHF.

V usage is TRBV24-1 and J usage is TRBJ2-5, with D uncertain. V was clipped by 4 bases and J by 7 bases, with 12 bases between them. The CDR3 spans 13 residues. Per the germline V gene, CDR1 is KGHDR and CDR2 is SFDVKD. DNA for the CDR3: TGTGCCACCAGTGACGCCAACCGAGGGACCCAGTACTTC. Translation gives CATSDANRGTQYF.

This clonotype was seen more than once but under ten times. This rearrangement joins TRBV7-9 to TRBJ1-6; tentative D call: TRBD1 (5 bases). CDR1 is SEHNR, CDR2 FQNEAQ, per germline (reference sequence). V was pared by 1 base and J by 5 bases, with 9 bases between. The CDR3 runs 15 residues. CDR3 region: CASSLGGADNSPLHF. CDR3 bases: TGTGCCAGCAGCTTAGGGGGCGCGGATAATTCACCCCTCCACTTT.

The genes are TRBV6-1 and TRBJ2-7; D is unresolved. CDR1 MNHNS and CDR2 SASEGT come from the germline V gene. Trimming shortened V by 7 bases and J by 2 bases, and 9 bases separated the two germline ends. The CDR3 totals 12 residues. This CDR3 reads CASTVLPYEQYF. Here the CDR3 DNA reads TGTGCCAGCACGGTCCTTCCCTACGAGCAGTACTTC.

The chain combines TRBV11-3 with TRBJ2-3; maybe TRBD2 (6 bases). CDR3 length: 14 amino acids. V lost 1 base and J lost 10, with 15 bases in between. Per germline, CDR1 SGHNT and CDR2 YENEEA. CDR3 loop: CASSLVGPGGAQYF. The CDR3 coding sequence is TGTGCCAGCAGCTTAGTTGGTCCCGGGGGTGCGCAGTATTTT. Combining the CDR3 with reference TRBV11-3 and TRBJ2-3 gives the whole variable domain EAGVVQSPRYKIIEKKQPVAFWCNPISGHNTLYWYLQNLGQGPELLIRYENEEAVDDSQLPKDRFSAERLKGVDSTLKIQPAELGDSAVYLCASSLVGPGGAQYFGPGTRLTVL.

The CDR3 loop reads CASSWGLAGANTGELFF. The DNA for the CDR3 is TGTGCCAGCAGTTGGGGACTAGCGGGGGCCAACACCGGGGAGCTGTTTTTT. V gene TRBV27 combines with J gene TRBJ2-2; 14 bases are shared with TRBD2. Per germline, CDR1 MNHEY and CDR2 SMNVEV (reference sequence). CDR3 length equals 17 residues. V was pared by 4 bases and J by 2 bases, with 3 bases of the junction left unmatched.

This clonotype was counted between two and nine times. The genes are TRBV4-1 and TRBJ1-6; a possible D gene is TRBD1 (6 bases). CDR1 and CDR2 (germline): MGHRA, YSYEKL. Trimming removed 4 bases at V and 0 bases at J, with 16 bases between. This CDR3 comprises 18 residues. For the CDR3, the DNA is TGCGCCAGCAGCCTGCACAGGGAGGGATCCTCCTATAATTCACCCCTCCACTTT. It specifies CASSLHREGSSYNSPLHF.

This clonotype was counted a few times. The chain links TRBV3-1 to TRBJ2-1, with 7 bases lining up with TRBD2. The V and J ends lost 1 base and 11 bases, in that order; junction bases with no gene match: 11. Germline V lookup: CDR1 LGHDT, CDR2 YNNKEL (reference sequence). The CDR3 sequence is 15 residues long. The CDR3, as DNA: TGTGCCAGCAGCCAAGCTGGAGCGGGATTGCCCCAGCAGTTCTTC. This translates into CASSQAGAGLPQQFF.

The V call is TRBV12-3 or TRBV12-4, the J call TRBJ2-3; D is ambiguous. This CDR3 contains 15 residues. V was shortened by 3 bases and J by 0 bases, with 10 bases between the two germline ends. Here the CDR3 DNA reads TGTGCCAGCAGTTTTGGCGGAACGAGCACAGATACGCAGTATTTT. Translation gives CASSFGGTSTDTQYF.

This clonotype was seen a few times. The chain combines TRBV20-1 with TRBJ2-2; 9 positions agree with TRBD1. This CDR3 has 13 amino acids. Germline lookup yields CDR1 DFQATT and CDR2 SNEGSKA (reference sequence). The CDR3 loop is CSGTGQNTGELFF. The CDR3 region has the DNA TGCAGCGGGACAGGGCAGAACACCGGGGAGCTGTTTTTT.

This chain uses TRBV20-1 with TRBJ2-1; 7 nucleotides match TRBD2. The CDR3 has 17 amino acids. Trimming cost V 3 bases and J 0 bases; bases outside gene matches: 11. CDR1 is DFQATT, CDR2 SNEGSKA, per germline (reference sequence). For the CDR3, the DNA is TGCAGTGCTAGGGGAAGGTCTAGCGGCTTCTCCTACAATGAGCAGTTCTTC. Translating it yields CSARGRSSGFSYNEQFF.

In DNA, the CDR3 is TGTGCCAGCAGCGTAGGGAGCGGTCCCCTCAATGAGCAGTTCTTC. Amino acid sequence: CASSVGSGPLNEQFF. This chain uses TRBV9 with TRBJ2-1, with TRBD2 as a possible D gene (5 bases). V gave up 0 bases and J gave up 6 bases, with 13 bases separating them. Germline V gives CDR1 SGDLS, CDR2 YYNGEE. The CDR3 spans 15 residues.

The chain is built from TRBV18 and TRBJ2-1; perhaps TRBD1 as D (6 bases). The V gene lost 2 bases and the J gene lost 3 bases, with 14 bases spanning the gap. This CDR3 region has 16 residues. Germline V gives CDR1 KGHSH, CDR2 LQKENI. CDR3 bases: TGTGCCAGCTCACCATCCAAGGGACACCTCTACAATGAGCAGTTCTTC. This sequence encodes CASSPSKGHLYNEQFF.

The rearrangement uses TRBV20-1 and TRBJ2-5, with 8 bases identical to TRBD1. The junction had 6 bases not matched to a gene; V was cut back by 4 bases and J by 5 bases. The CDR3 contains 13 residues. Per the germline V gene, CDR1 is DFQATT and CDR2 is SNEGSKA (reference sequence). This CDR3 is CSATRTGRETQYF. CDR3 bases: TGCAGTGCTACCCGGACAGGGAGGGAGACCCAGTACTTC.

The rearrangement joins TRBV12-3 or TRBV12-4 to TRBJ2-3; 7 nucleotides line up with TRBD1. This CDR3 region has 13 residues. V lost 2 bases to trimming and J lost 6 bases; unmatched junction nucleotides: 2. The CDR3: CASSLTRGDTQYF. In DNA, the CDR3 is TGTGCCAGCAGTTTAACCAGGGGGGATACGCAGTATTTT.

This clonotype came up a few times. This sequence joins TRBV5-5 and TRBJ2-5; D ambiguous. Germline values: CDR1 SGHKS, CDR2 YYEKEE (reference sequence). V lost 0 bases, J lost 6 bases, and 6 bases lay in between. This CDR3 is 12 amino acids long. The CDR3 region is CASSLGAKTQYF. The CDR3 DNA reads as TGTGCCAGCAGCTTGGGGGCAAAGACCCAGTACTTC.

The chain recombines TRBV11-2 with TRBJ2-4, with 9 nucleotides matching TRBD2. Trimming took 6 bases from V and 2 from J; bases not matched to a gene: 5. CDR3 length equals 15 residues. Looked up from germline, CDR1 is SGHAT and CDR2 is FQNNGV. The chain's CDR3 is CASRRAGGPKNIQYF. The CDR3 DNA reads as TGTGCCAGCAGGAGGGCGGGGGGGCCCAAAAACATTCAGTACTTC.

This clonotype was seen repeatedly, ten times or more. The genes are TRBV10-3 and TRBJ2-1, with TRBD1 matching 9 bases. The junction had 8 bases not matched to a gene; V was cut back by 7 bases and J by 7 bases. Germline V gene lookup returns CDR1 ENHRY and CDR2 SYGVKD. The CDR3 totals 14 residues. The CDR3 protein is CAIKATGGMNEQFF. CDR3 DNA sequence: TGTGCCATCAAGGCGACAGGGGGTATGAATGAGCAGTTCTTC.

The gene calls are TRBV10-3 and TRBJ2-7; perhaps TRBD1 as D (5 bases). V dropped 0 bases and J dropped 0 bases, with 9 bases sitting between them. CDR1 and CDR2 (germline): ENHRY, SYGVKD. The CDR3 contains 15 residues. As DNA, the CDR3 is TGTGCCATCAGTGAGTCGTACAGGAGCTCCTACGAGCAGTACTTC. It specifies CAISESYRSSYEQYF.

A few counts support this clonotype. The V and J genes are TRBV2 and TRBJ2-1, with D possibly being TRBD1 or TRBD2 (5 bases each). CDR3 length: 14 amino acids. Trimming removed 6 bases at V and 7 bases at J, with 16 bases between. Germline V CDR1 and CDR2: SNHLY, FYNNEI. The CDR3 sequence is CASRWGPGWNEQFF. CDR3 in DNA: TGTGCCAGCAGGTGGGGACCCGGATGGAATGAGCAGTTCTTC.

The table lists this clonotype with a few counts. The chain links TRBV3-1 to TRBJ2-7; 11 bases align to TRBD2. Germline trimming cut 0 bases from V and 4 bases from J; bases unmatched to any gene: 5. Germline values: CDR1 LGHDT, CDR2 YNNKEL (reference sequence). The CDR3 totals 16 residues. CDR3 bases: TGTGCCAGCAGCCAAGATCCCACTAGCGGGGGATACGAGCAGTACTTC. Amino acids: CASSQDPTSGGYEQYF.

This clonotype was observed many times. DNA for the CDR3: TGTGCCAGCAGTTTCTCTGGGGCCAACGTCCTGACTTTC. This sequence encodes CASSFSGANVLTF. The chain is built from TRBV5-6 and TRBJ2-6, with unresolved D. The CDR3 has 13 amino acids. Trimming shortened V by 5 bases and J by 0 bases, and 3 bases separated the two germline ends. Germline values: CDR1 SGHDT, CDR2 YYEEEE.